The text below deals with one TCR beta chain. The repertoire was sequenced with immunoSEQ multiplex PCR; TCRdb's copy has only in-frame clones and lacks some. The repertoire includes around 150,000 clones, over 60% of them detected once, and more than 3.5% sits in the top ten. The CDR3 is 15 residues long. Germline loops: CDR1 MNHEY, CDR2 SMNVEV (reference sequence). Trimming stripped 5 bases from V and 4 bases from J, with 17 bases between. This specimen belongs to a study of blood T cell repertoires in COVID-19. The sequenced sample was peripheral blood. The receptor was isolated from a woman aged 80 or over with active or convalescent COVID-19. The chain couples TRBV27 to TRBJ1-2; no definite D call. In DNA form, the CDR3 reads TGTGCCAGCAGTAGAGACTACCCGATTCGCTATGGCTACACCTTC. Translated: CASSRDYPIRYGYTF.